This T cell receptor (beta chain) comes out of a study of cytomegalovirus exposure and HLA in healthy donors. Whole-study context: Samples from HLA-typed donors yielded about 85 million unique TCRs in an early data release. Overall study findings and caveats: In a later analysis, the majority of CMV-associated beta chains seemingly showed HLA restriction. In presence/absence analyses, roughly uniform sequencing depth across donors was assumed.

Researchers ran the PCR with 60 Vbeta and 13 Jbeta primers. TCRdb keeps only in-frame clones here, not all; method: immunoSEQ multiplex PCR. In the table there are 110,000 or so clones, about 64% of which are singletons. This clone was found a few times. Its antigen is unknown. The junction had 4 bases not matched to a gene; V was cut back by 4 bases and J by 7 bases. The germline gives CDR1 LNHDA, CDR2 SQIVND (reference sequence). The CDR3 loop spans 14 amino acids. This chain links TRBV19 with TRBJ1-6; 7 positions agree with TRBD1. Sequencing input: PBMCs. The source is a man between 18 and 35 years old in good health and CMV-seropositive. CDR3 region: CASSTETGNSPLHF. CDR3 sequence (DNA): TGTGCCAGTAGTACAGAGACAGGGAATTCACCCCTCCACTTT. Full variable domain (missing parts from reference TRBV19 and TRBJ1-6): DGGITQSPKYLFRKEGQNVTLSCEQNLNHDAMYWYRQDPGQGLRLIYYSQIVNDFQKGDIAEGYSVSREKKESFPLTVTSAQKNPTAFYLCASSTETGNSPLHFGNGTRLTVT.